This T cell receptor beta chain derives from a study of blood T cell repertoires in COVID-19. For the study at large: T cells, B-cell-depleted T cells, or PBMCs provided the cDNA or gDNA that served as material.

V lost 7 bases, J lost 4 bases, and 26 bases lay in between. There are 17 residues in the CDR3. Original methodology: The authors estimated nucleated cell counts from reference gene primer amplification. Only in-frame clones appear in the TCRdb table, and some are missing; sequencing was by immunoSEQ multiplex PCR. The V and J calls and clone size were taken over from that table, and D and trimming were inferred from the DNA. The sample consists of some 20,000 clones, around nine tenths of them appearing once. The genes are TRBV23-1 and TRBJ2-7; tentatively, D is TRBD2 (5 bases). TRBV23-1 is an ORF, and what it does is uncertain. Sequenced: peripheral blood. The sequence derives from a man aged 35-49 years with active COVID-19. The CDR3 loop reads CASIYNVVTTGTYEQYF. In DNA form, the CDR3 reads TGCGCCAGCATCTATAACGTGGTGACAACGGGAACTTACGAGCAGTACTTC.